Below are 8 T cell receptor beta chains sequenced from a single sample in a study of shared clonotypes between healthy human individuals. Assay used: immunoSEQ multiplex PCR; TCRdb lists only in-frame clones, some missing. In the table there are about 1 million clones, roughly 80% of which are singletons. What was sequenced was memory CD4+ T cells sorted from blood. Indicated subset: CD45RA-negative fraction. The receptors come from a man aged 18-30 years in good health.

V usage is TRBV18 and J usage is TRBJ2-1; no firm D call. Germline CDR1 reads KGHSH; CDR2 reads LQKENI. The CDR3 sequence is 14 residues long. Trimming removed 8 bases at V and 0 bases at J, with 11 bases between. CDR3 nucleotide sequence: TGTGCCAGCCAGGACGGAAGCTCCTACAATGAGCAGTTCTTC. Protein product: CASQDGSSYNEQFF.

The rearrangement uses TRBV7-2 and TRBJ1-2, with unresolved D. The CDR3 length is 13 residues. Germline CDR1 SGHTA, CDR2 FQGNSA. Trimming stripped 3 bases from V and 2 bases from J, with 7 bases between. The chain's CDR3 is CASSFGLNYGYTF. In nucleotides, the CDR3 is TGTGCCAGCAGCTTTGGCCTAAACTATGGCTACACCTTC.

CDR3 DNA sequence: TGTGCCAGCAGTTCCACCTCGAACACCGGGGAGCTGTTTTTT. Its protein product is CASSSTSNTGELFF. The chain uses TRBV7-3 and TRBJ2-2; no firm D call. The V gene lost 6 bases and the J gene lost 0 bases, with 8 bases spanning the gap. The CDR3 is 14 amino acids. The germline V gene has CDR1 SGHTA and CDR2 FQGTGA. The full variable domain, completed using reference TRBV7-3 and TRBJ2-2, is GAGVSQTPSNKVTEKGKYVELRCDPISGHTALYWYRQSLGQGPEFLIYFQGTGAADDSGLPNDRFFAVRPEGSVSTLKIQRTERGDSAVYLCASSSTSNTGELFFGEGSRLTVL.

The CDR3 DNA is TGTGCCATCAGTGAGTCGACGGGCCGCAACAATGAGCAGTTCTTC. Translated, it gives CAISESTGRNNEQFF. The rearrangement uses TRBV10-3 and TRBJ2-1; no clear D. The CDR3 spans 15 residues. V lost 0 bases, J lost 5 bases, and 11 bases lay in between. From germline, CDR1 is ENHRY and CDR2 SYGVKD.

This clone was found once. CDR3 sequence (DNA): TGTGCCACCCTAGCGGGGACGAACACCGGGGAGCTGTTTTTT. It translates to CATLAGTNTGELFF. J is TRBJ2-2 and V is TRBV28, with 9 bases lining up with TRBD2. The CDR3 extends over 14 amino acids. The V gene's germline CDR1 is MDHEN and CDR2 SYDVKM. The V and J ends lost 10 bases and 0 bases, in that order; junction bases with no gene match: 3.

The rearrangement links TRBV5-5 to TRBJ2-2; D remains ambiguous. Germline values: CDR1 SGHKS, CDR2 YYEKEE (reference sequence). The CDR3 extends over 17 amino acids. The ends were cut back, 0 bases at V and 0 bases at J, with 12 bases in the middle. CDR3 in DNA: TGTGCCAGCAGCTTGGAACGACGCCCCTCGAACACCGGGGAGCTGTTTTTT. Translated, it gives CASSLERRPSNTGELFF.

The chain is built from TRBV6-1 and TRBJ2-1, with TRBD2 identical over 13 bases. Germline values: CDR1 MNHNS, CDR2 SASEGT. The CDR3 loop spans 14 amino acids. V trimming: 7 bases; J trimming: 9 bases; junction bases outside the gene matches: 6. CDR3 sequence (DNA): TGTGCCAGCATCTGGACTAGCGGGAGACGTGAGCAGTTCTTC. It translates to CASIWTSGRREQFF.

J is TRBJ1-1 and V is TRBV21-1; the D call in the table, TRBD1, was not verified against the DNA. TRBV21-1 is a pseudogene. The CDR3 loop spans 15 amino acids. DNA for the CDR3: TGTGCCAGCAGCAAGCGATTGGACAGGAACACTGAAGCTTTCTTT. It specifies CASSKRLDRNTEAFF.